Listed below are T cell receptor beta chains from one sample, sequenced in a study of CD8+CD57+ T cells in acquired aplastic anemia. Via MiXCR, TCRdb re-called the reads, giving one row per CDR3 protein. This table has about 270,000 distinct CDR3 sequences, roughly 82% appearing once. The material sequenced was sorted CD4+, CD8+, or CD8+CD57+ T cells (not recorded which) from PBMCs. These receptors were obtained from a human donor with aplastic anemia. Both conserved end residues are part of each CDR3.

cdr3_aa: CASRIGPDTQYF
j_call: TRBJ2-3
v_call: TRBV5-5

cdr3_aa: CASSFPHGTNKEQYF
j_call: TRBJ2-5
v_call: TRBV19

cdr3_aa: CSVEDLLRVGSPSTDTQYF
j_call: TRBJ2-3
v_call: TRBV29-1

cdr3_aa: CASRGDRQGGDEQFF
j_call: TRBJ2-1
v_call: TRBV15

cdr3_aa: CASSSELTSRNQPQHF
j_call: TRBJ1-5
v_call: TRBV11-3

cdr3_aa: CASRDGGTTEAFF
j_call: TRBJ1-1
v_call: TRBV2

cdr3_aa: CASSMGGETWGEQFF
j_call: TRBJ2-1
v_call: TRBV19

cdr3_aa: CASINEPSYTF
j_call: TRBJ1-2
v_call: TRBV2

cdr3_aa: CATSDKKTGVGEQFF
j_call: TRBJ2-1
v_call: TRBV24-1

cdr3_aa: CASSLLDGTTEAFF
j_call: TRBJ2-3
v_call: TRBV9

cdr3_aa: CASKRLTSYNAQFF
j_call: .
v_call: TRBV2

cdr3_aa: CASSHGSGNGQDEQFF
j_call: TRBJ2-1
v_call: TRBV5-4

cdr3_aa: CASSLVLAGGSGELFF
j_call: TRBJ2-2
v_call: TRBV5-1

cdr3_aa: CASRVDWASNQPQHF
j_call: TRBJ1-5
v_call: TRBV5-5

cdr3_aa: CASSAGSATQYF
j_call: TRBJ2-3
v_call: TRBV7-2

cdr3_aa: CALGGAEMDTQYF
j_call: TRBJ2-3
v_call: TRBV2

cdr3_aa: CASSLAEGSYNSPLHF
j_call: TRBJ1-6
v_call: TRBV7-8

cdr3_aa: CASSSHSANSPLQYF
j_call: TRBJ2-3
v_call: TRBV7-6